The sequence of this TCR beta chain was determined in a study of shared clonotypes between healthy human individuals (dated by TCRdb to about 2020). Concerning the study at large: The cohort comprised two women and three men aged 18 to 49 years. To estimate repertoire size and how much clonotype sharing occurs between individuals, the study deeply sequenced the blood TCR repertoires of roughly 5 healthy adults. Each donor's leukapheresis produced roughly between roughly 0.85 and 10 billion PBMCs. For each donor, CD4 naive and CD4 memory were each run on three plates, CD8 naive on two plates, and CD8 memory on one plate. To increase sequencing depth and limit assay-specific biases, TCR repertoire library preparation and sequencing were carried out by different laboratories using diverse techniques.

The germline V gene encodes CDR1 SNHLY and CDR2 FYNNEI. Germline trimming amounts to 7 bases on V and 3 bases on J, with 6 as the count of junction bases outside the gene matches. Counted from cysteine to phenylalanine, this CDR3 has 14 amino acids. Only CDR3 DNA remains: 42 bases, in frame from the first base. Using the deep immunoSEQ assay, TCR CDR3 regions were amplified from genomic DNA by multiplex PCR. Extracted genomic DNA from each cell subset was distributed evenly across all wells of several immunoSEQ 96-well plates, and each plate was treated as a replicate. For sorted subsets, 200 ng of genomic DNA, equivalent to 25,000 to 35,000 T cell genomes, went into each replicate PCR. Purified libraries were measured with a Qubit 3.0 fluorometer, size-checked on a Bioanalyzer 2100, and measured again with the KAPA Library Quantification kit. Every immunoSEQ 96-well plate was sequenced on a dedicated single-read 150-cycle Illumina NextSeq 550 flow cell. The study's own analysis went as follows. Because the immunoSEQ output held only junctional sequences and lacked quality scores, the filtering could not match the filtering applied to full-length reads. To assign V/J genes and CDR3, sequences were annotated against IMGT germline references using PyIR, a Python wrapper for IgBLAST v1.9. Reads with weak V/J assignments (E-value above 1e-6), missing CDR3, stop codons, out-of-frame junctions, or ambiguous translated residues were removed. V3J clonotypes were defined as sequences sharing the same inferred V gene, J gene, and CDR3 amino acid sequence. Percentage overlap between repertoires was calculated by dividing the number of shared unique clonotypes by the size of the smaller repertoire. Richness of each repertoire was evaluated using RTK rarefaction, the Chao1 estimator, and Recon v2.1 estimates of unobserved clonotypes. For all TCRbeta clonotypes obtained by the gDNA method from a handful of donors, generation probabilities were computed with OLGA. This immuneACCESS table, as held by TCRdb, lists in-frame sequences with V and J called but not all clones. Of the missing ones, under half trace to an unresolved V gene in checked studies; the others have no known cause. V, J and clone size derive from that table, while D and trimming were established from the DNA sequence. The sample records approximately 530,000 clones, approximately 95% of which are singletons. The top ten clones comprise about 0.06% of the sample.

Findings and caveats that apply to the study as a whole: Approximately 4.8% of naive CD4, approximately 3.7% of naive CD8, 2.3% of memory CD4, and about 0.4% of memory CD8 clonotypes were shared across several donors. Based on pairwise subsampling, the degree of clonotype sharing among donors was expected to be affected by sequencing depth. The genetic and exposure-history diversity represented was limited by the small number of donors. Higher generation probabilities were observed for clonotypes shared by all four sorted-subset donors than for non-shared clonotypes. Sampling was limited to blood, and TCR repertoires in tissue likely differ from TCR repertoires in blood. Larger estimated clonotype richness was generally found for naive subsets than for memory subsets. Incomplete sequencing was indicated by rarefaction of sorted-subset datasets, despite the large sequencing depth.

For this clone: Its cognate antigen has yet to be identified. It has no much larger one-base neighbor in the sample; base qualities were not kept.

The donors were healthy, HIV-negative adults who had no recently reported acute infections or vaccinations. Every donor was a Caucasian adult living in Nashville, Tennessee, USA. CD4+ T cells were enriched through magnetic negative selection, after which naive cells were positively selected on CD45RA and the remaining negative fraction served as the memory subset. Blood was obtained by leukapheresis, after which PBMCs were separated by Ficoll-Histopaque density gradient centrifugation and cryopreserved in liquid nitrogen vapor phase. Analytical flow cytometry was used to check the purity and quantity of each magnetically sorted T cell population. Each sorted fraction had its genomic DNA isolated and then quantified by UV absorbance on a Nanodrop 2000c.

The sequenced material came from naive CD4+ T cells sorted from blood. Interpreted using the paper, the cell subset or site label stands for: CD45RA+ positively selected. The clonotype comes from a woman aged 25 to 39 in good health. Rearrangement joined TRBV2 to TRBJ2-3, with 8 bases in between that match TRBD1. The CDR3 protein: CASIRQGMTDTQYF. The nucleotides are TGTGCCAGCATCCGACAGGGGATGACAGATACGCAGTATTTT.